The 11 T cell receptor beta chains in this list originate from one sample, sequenced in a study of neurological immune-mediated disorders. TCRdb called the 5' RACE reads again in MiXCR, with one record for every CDR3 protein. Of approximately 89,000 distinct CDR3 sequences in the sample, 4.3% were seen once. Time point: longitudinal time-point 3. Sequencing was done on a sample of PBMCs. The receptor source for this set is a woman aged 55-75 years with multiple sclerosis.

The V call is TRBV20-1, the J call TRBJ1-2, with D unclear. The V gene lost 3 bases and the J gene lost 4 bases, with 18 bases spanning the gap. The germline V gene encodes CDR1 DFQATT and CDR2 SNEGSKA (reference sequence). This CDR3 is 15 amino acids long. In DNA, the CDR3 is TGCAGTGCTAGTGCGGCGGGAGGGATGGCCTATGGCTACACCTTC. It encodes CSASAAGGMAYGYTF.

This clonotype has a count of ten or more. The chain recombines TRBV6-6 with TRBJ2-3, with D possibly being TRBD1 or TRBD2 (5 bases each). This CDR3 spans 13 amino acids. The ends were cut back, 6 bases at V and 3 bases at J, with 10 bases in the middle. The germline gives CDR1 MNHNY, CDR2 SVGAGI (reference sequence). The CDR3 DNA sequence: TGTGCCAGCAGAACCGGGGCAACAGATACGCAGTATTTT. Protein sequence: CASRTGATDTQYF.

This clonotype has at least ten counts. The chain employs TRBV29-1 and TRBJ2-1; D might be TRBD2 (5 bases). V lost 8 bases and J 5 bases, leaving 7 bases between the germline ends. This CDR3 comprises 10 residues. CDR1 is SQVTM, CDR2 ANQGSEA, per germline. CDR3 region: CSLGNNEQFF. The CDR3 nucleotides read TGCAGCCTCGGGAACAATGAGCAGTTCTTC.

This clonotype was detected ten times or more. The chain links TRBV10-3 to TRBJ2-3; D may correspond to TRBD1 or TRBD2 (6 bases each). The V end was cut by 3 bases, the J end by 3 bases, with 13 bases between. Germline lookup yields CDR1 ENHRY and CDR2 SYGVKD. The CDR3 covers 15 residues. The CDR3 bases are TGTGCCATCAGTGATTCCCAGGGGAGGACAGATACGCAGTATTTT. Amino acids: CAISDSQGRTDTQYF.

The gene calls are TRBV19 and TRBJ1-2; possible D gene TRBD1, 6 bases. Per the germline V gene, CDR1 is LNHDA and CDR2 is SQIVND (reference sequence). Trimming stripped 7 bases from V and 4 bases from J, with 25 bases between. This CDR3 is built from 17 residues. The CDR3 nucleotides are TGTGCCAGTAACCCGTGGGGAACAGGGAAGTATTTCTATGGCTACACCTTC. Its translation is CASNPWGTGKYFYGYTF.

At least ten counts were recorded for this clonotype. The rearrangement uses TRBV7-9 and TRBJ2-1; 8 positions agree with TRBD1. Trimming at V came to 1 base and at J to 6 bases, leaving 5 bases not matched to a gene. The germline gives CDR1 SEHNR, CDR2 FQNEAQ (reference sequence). The CDR3 runs to 15 residues. The CDR3 coding sequence is TGTGCCAGCAGCTTAGTGCGGGGACAGGTCAATGAGCAGTTCTTC. Residues: CASSLVRGQVNEQFF.

The sample holds many counts of this clonotype. The chain joins TRBV12-5 to TRBJ1-5; TRBD1 matches at 11 bases. In germline, CDR1 is LGHNT, CDR2 FRNRAP. This CDR3 spans 15 amino acids. V shed 4 bases and J 9 bases; nucleotides not matched to a gene: 8. The DNA of the CDR3 is TGTGCTAGTGGTTCCACGGACAGGGGGCTGAGGCCCCAGCATTTT. This codes for CASGSTDRGLRPQHF.

This clonotype was recorded at least ten times. J is TRBJ2-7 and V is TRBV30, with TRBD1 matching 8 bases. From germline, CDR1 is GTSNPN and CDR2 SVGIG (reference sequence). Unmatched junction bases numbered 8, after V lost 2 bases and J lost 5 bases. CDR3 length: 14 amino acids. CDR3 nucleotides: TGTGCCTGGAGTCCCGGGACAGGCACCAACGAGCAGTACTTC. Its translation: CAWSPGTGTNEQYF.

Ten or more counts support this clonotype. The CDR3 DNA reads as TGTGCCAGCAAGAAGACCGGGACAGGCGTTGATCAGCCCCAGCATTTT. It yields the protein CASKKTGTGVDQPQHF. The chain joins TRBV6-5 to TRBJ1-5, with TRBD1 identical over 8 bases. This CDR3 is 16 amino acids long. V trimming: 7 bases; J trimming: 5 bases; junction bases outside the gene matches: 13. The germline V gene encodes CDR1 MNHEY and CDR2 SVGAGI.

In regard to this clonotype: This may be a read error: a much more frequent sequence differs by one nucleotide. J is TRBJ1-5 and V is TRBV29-1; D is undetermined. The germline V gene has CDR1 SQVTM and CDR2 ANQGSEA. The CDR3 covers 13 residues. The CDR3: CSVVSGPNHPQHF. DNA of the CDR3: TGCAGCGTTGTTAGCGGCCCCAATCATCCCCAGCATTTT.

This clonotype was seen repeatedly, ten times or more. The chain combines TRBV5-1 with TRBJ2-7; D might be TRBD2 (6 bases). The CDR3 consists of 16 residues. Per the germline V gene, CDR1 is SGHRS and CDR2 is YFSETQ. Trimming took 4 bases from V and 2 from J, leaving 19 bases between them. CDR3 DNA sequence: TGCGCCAGCAGCCCTGGGAGGCAGCTAACGACCTACGAGCAGTACTTC. Encoded protein: CASSPGRQLTTYEQYF.